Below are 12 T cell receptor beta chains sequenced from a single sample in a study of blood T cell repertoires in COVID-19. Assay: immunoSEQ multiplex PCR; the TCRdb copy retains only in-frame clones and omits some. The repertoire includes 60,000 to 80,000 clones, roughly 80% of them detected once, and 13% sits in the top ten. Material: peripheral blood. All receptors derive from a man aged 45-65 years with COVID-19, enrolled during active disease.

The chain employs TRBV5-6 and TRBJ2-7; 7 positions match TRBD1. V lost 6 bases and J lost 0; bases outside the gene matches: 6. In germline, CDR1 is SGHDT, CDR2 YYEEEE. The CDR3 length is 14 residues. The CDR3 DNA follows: TGTGCCAGCACCTTCCGGGACAGCTCCTACGAGCAGTACTTC. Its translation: CASTFRDSSYEQYF.

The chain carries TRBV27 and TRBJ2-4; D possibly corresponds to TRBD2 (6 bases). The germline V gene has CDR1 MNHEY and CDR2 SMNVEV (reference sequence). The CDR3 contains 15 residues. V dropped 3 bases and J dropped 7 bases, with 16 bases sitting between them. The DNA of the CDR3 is TGTGCCAGCAGTTTGGCCGAGGGGAGGTTGAACATTCAGTACTTC. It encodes CASSLAEGRLNIQYF.

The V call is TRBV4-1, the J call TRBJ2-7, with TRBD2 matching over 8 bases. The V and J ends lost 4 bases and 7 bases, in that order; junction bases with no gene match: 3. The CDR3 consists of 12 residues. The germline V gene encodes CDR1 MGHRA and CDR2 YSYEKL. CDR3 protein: CASSRIAGEQYF. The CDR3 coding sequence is TGCGCCAGCAGCCGAATAGCGGGAGAGCAGTACTTC.

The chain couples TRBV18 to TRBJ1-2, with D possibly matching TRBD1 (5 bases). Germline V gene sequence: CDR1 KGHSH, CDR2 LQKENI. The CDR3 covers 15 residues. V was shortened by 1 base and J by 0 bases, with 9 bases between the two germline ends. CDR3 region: CASSPRQLANYGYTF. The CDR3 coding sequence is TGTGCCAGCTCACCACGACAGCTAGCTAACTATGGCTACACCTTC. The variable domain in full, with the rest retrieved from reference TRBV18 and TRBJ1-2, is NAGVMQNPRHLVRRRGQEARLRCSPMKGHSHVYWYRQLPEEGLKFMVYLQKENIIDESGMPKERFSAEFPKEGPSILRIQQVVRGDSAAYFCASSPRQLANYGYTFGSGTRLTVV.

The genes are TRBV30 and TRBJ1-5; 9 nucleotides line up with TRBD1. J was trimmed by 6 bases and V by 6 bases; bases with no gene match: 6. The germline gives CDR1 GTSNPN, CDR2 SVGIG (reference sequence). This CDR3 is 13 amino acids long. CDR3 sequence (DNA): TGTGCCTGCCAAAGACAGGGGGGTCAGCCCCAGCATTTT. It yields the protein CACQRQGGQPQHF. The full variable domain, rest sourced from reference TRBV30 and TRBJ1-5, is SQTIHQWPATLVQPVGSPLSLECTVEGTSNPNLYWYRQAAGRGLQLLFYSVGIGQISSEVPQNLSASRPQDRQFILSSKKLLLSDSGFYLCACQRQGGQPQHFGDGTRLSIL.

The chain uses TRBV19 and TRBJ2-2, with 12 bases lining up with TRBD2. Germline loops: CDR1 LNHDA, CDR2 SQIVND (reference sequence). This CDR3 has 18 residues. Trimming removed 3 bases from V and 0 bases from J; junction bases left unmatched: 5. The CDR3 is CASSIGASGRANTGELFF. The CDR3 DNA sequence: TGTGCCAGTAGTATCGGGGCTAGCGGGAGGGCGAACACCGGGGAGCTGTTTTTT.

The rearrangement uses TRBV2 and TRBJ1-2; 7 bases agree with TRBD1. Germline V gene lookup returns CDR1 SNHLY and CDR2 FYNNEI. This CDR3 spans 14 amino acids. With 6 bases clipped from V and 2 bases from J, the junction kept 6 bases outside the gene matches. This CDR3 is CASRNDRANYGYTF. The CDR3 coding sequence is TGTGCCAGCAGAAATGACAGGGCCAACTATGGCTACACCTTC.

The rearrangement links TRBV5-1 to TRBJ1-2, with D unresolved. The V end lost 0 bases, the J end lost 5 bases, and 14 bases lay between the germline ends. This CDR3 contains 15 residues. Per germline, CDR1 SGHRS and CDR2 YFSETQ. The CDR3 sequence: CASSLDGEGGYGYTF. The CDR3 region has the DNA TGCGCCAGCAGCTTGGATGGGGAGGGCGGGTATGGCTACACCTTC.

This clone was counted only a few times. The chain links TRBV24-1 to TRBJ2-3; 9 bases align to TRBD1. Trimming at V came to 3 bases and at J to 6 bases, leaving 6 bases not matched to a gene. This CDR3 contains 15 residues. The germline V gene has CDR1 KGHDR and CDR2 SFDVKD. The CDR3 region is CATSDDRGGYDTQYF. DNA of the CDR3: TGTGCCACCAGTGATGACAGGGGGGGATACGATACGCAGTATTTT.

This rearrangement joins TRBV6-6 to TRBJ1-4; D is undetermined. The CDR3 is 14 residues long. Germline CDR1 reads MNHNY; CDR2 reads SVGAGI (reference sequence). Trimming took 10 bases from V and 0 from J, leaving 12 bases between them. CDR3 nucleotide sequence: TGTGCCATTTCAGGCGCTGCAACTAATGAAAAACTGTTTTTT. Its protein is CAISGAATNEKLFF.

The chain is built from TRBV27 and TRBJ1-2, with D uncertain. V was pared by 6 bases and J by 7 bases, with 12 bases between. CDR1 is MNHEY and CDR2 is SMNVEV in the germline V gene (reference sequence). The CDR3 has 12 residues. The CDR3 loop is CASSKFGSGYTF. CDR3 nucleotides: TGTGCCAGCAGCAAGTTCGGTTCTGGCTACACCTTC.

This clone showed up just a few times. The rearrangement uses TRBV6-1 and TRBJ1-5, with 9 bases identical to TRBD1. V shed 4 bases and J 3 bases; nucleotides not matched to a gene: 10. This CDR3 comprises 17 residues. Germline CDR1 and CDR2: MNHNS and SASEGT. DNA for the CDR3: TGTGCCAGCAGTGCACTGGGGACAGGGATCCTCAATCAGCCCCAGCATTTT. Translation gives CASSALGTGILNQPQHF.